One sample yielded the 25 T cell receptor beta chains listed below, sequenced in a study of response to subunit inactivated influenza vaccine. TCRdb passed the RT-PCR reads through MiXCR, listing each CDR3 protein once. The sample has hundreds of thousands of distinct CDR3 sequences; approximately 13% are singletons. The input for sequencing was PBMCs from blood, taken 14 to 15 days before vaccination. These receptors were obtained from a man aged 50-59 years who received an inactivated influenza vaccine.

The chain employs TRBV20-1 and TRBJ2-1; 7 bases agree with TRBD2. This CDR3 contains 14 residues. The junction had 8 bases not matched to a gene; V was cut back by 2 bases and J by 7 bases. Germline lookup yields CDR1 DFQATT and CDR2 SNEGSKA (reference sequence). This CDR3 reads CSARPAGRWNEQFF. For the CDR3, the DNA is TGCAGTGCTAGACCCGCCGGGAGGTGGAATGAGCAGTTCTTC.

This clonotype was seen a handful of times. This chain links TRBV9 with TRBJ2-1, with 8 bases aligning to TRBD2. V was pared by 0 bases and J by 3 bases, with 2 bases of the junction left unmatched. Germline CDR1 is SGDLS and CDR2 is YYNGEE. There are 15 residues in the CDR3. In nucleotides, the CDR3 is TGTGCCAGCAGCGTAGATACTAGCGGCTACAATGAGCAGTTCTTC. Encoded protein: CASSVDTSGYNEQFF. The whole variable domain, filled in from reference TRBV9 and TRBJ2-1, reads DSGVTQTPKHLITATGQRVTLRCSPRSGDLSVYWYQQSLDQGLQFLIQYYNGEERAKGNILERFSAQQFPDLHSELNLSSLELGDSALYFCASSVDTSGYNEQFFGPGTRLTVL.

The rearrangement uses TRBV11-2 and TRBJ1-5, with TRBD1 matching over 9 bases. The CDR3 is 20 amino acids. CDR1 and CDR2 from the germline V gene are SGHAT and FQNNGV. J gave up 1 base and V 0 bases, and 13 bases lay outside the gene matches. CDR3 protein: CASSLDWGMTGGESNQPQHF. The DNA for the CDR3 is TGTGCCAGCAGCTTAGACTGGGGGATGACAGGGGGTGAGAGCAATCAGCCCCAGCATTTT. The full variable domain, in which reference TRBV11-2 and TRBJ1-5 provide the parts outside the CDR3, is EAGVAQSPRYKIIEKRQSVAFWCNPISGHATLYWYQQILGQGPKLLIQFQNNGVVDDSQLPKDRFSAERLKGVDSTLKIQPAKLEDSAVYLCASSLDWGMTGGESNQPQHFGDGTRLSIL.

This clonotype turned up a few times. The chain combines TRBV5-1 with TRBJ1-1; 8 bases agree with TRBD1. The J segment lost 2 bases and the V segment lost 5 bases, leaving 5 bases of the junction unmatched. In germline, CDR1 is SGHRS, CDR2 YFSETQ. This CDR3 comprises 14 residues. The CDR3: CASRPGQENTEAFF. The DNA for the CDR3 is TGCGCCAGCAGGCCGGGACAGGAAAACACTGAAGCTTTCTTT.

This CDR3 is CASSPNGVPLDNEQFF. CDR3 nucleotide sequence: TGTGCCAGCAGCCCAAACGGGGTCCCACTAGACAATGAGCAGTTCTTC. The genes are TRBV11-2 and TRBJ2-1, with D maybe TRBD2 (5 bases). The length of the CDR3 is 16 residues. Trimming removed 5 bases at V and 5 bases at J, with 19 bases between. Germline V gene data show CDR1 as SGHAT and CDR2 as FQNNGV.

The sample holds many counts of this clonotype. The CDR3 reads CSVGRGAEQYF. The CDR3 bases are TGCAGCGTTGGCAGGGGTGCGGAGCAGTACTTC. The chain links TRBV29-1 to TRBJ2-7; maybe TRBD1 (6 bases). The V end was cut by 4 bases, the J end by 7 bases, with 11 bases between. The CDR3 spans 11 residues. Germline CDR1 reads SQVTM; CDR2 reads ANQGSEA.

The rearrangement uses TRBV20-1 and TRBJ1-2; D may be TRBD1 (5 bases). V was trimmed by 1 base and J by 0 bases, leaving 15 bases between them. CDR3 length: 16 amino acids. Germline values: CDR1 DFQATT, CDR2 SNEGSKA (reference sequence). The CDR3 region has the DNA TGCAGTGCTAGAGGTGGCAGGGAATCGCCTAACTATGGCTACACCTTC. Residues: CSARGGRESPNYGYTF.

This clonotype has just a few counts. This chain connects TRBV7-2 to TRBJ2-1; 7 bases fit TRBD1. Trimming at V came to 6 bases and at J to 2 bases, leaving 7 bases not matched to a gene. This CDR3 contains 15 residues. Germline lookup yields CDR1 SGHTA and CDR2 FQGNSA. The CDR3 DNA follows: TGTGCCAGCAGACCCGACAGGGCGGCCTACAATGAGCAGTTCTTC. Translated, it gives CASRPDRAAYNEQFF.

This clonotype was observed a few times. The chain carries TRBV5-1 and TRBJ2-7, with D possibly matching TRBD1 (6 bases). This CDR3 is built from 14 residues. Germline V CDR1 and CDR2: SGHRS, YFSETQ. V lost 4 bases and J 0 bases, leaving 11 bases between the germline ends. The CDR3 region is CASSMDRVSYEQYF. The CDR3 DNA reads as TGCGCCAGCAGCATGGACAGAGTCTCCTACGAGCAGTACTTC.

About this clonotype itself: A much larger clone differs from this one at a single base, so this may be a read error. V gene TRBV10-2 combines with J gene TRBJ2-2; D is tentatively TRBD1 or TRBD2 (6 bases each). The V gene's germline CDR1 is WSHSY and CDR2 SAAADI. This CDR3 region has 14 residues. Written as DNA, the CDR3 is TGCGCCAGCAGTACGGGGGCGGACACCGGGGAGCTGTCTTTT. Residues: CASSTGADTGELSF.

The V and J genes are TRBV11-2 and TRBJ2-3, with 10 bases identical to TRBD2. J gave up 6 bases and V 1 base, and 7 bases lay outside the gene matches. Germline V gives CDR1 SGHAT, CDR2 FQNNGV. This CDR3 is built from 16 residues. This chain's CDR3 is CASSLGLAGVYDTQYF. CDR3 DNA: TGTGCCAGCAGCTTAGGTCTAGCGGGAGTTTATGATACGCAGTATTTT.

V usage is TRBV29-1 and J usage is TRBJ2-7; TRBD1 aligns across 7 bases. CDR3 size: 13 residues. CDR1 SQVTM and CDR2 ANQGSEA come from the germline V gene. Trimming cost V 4 bases and J 3 bases; bases outside gene matches: 6. CDR3 protein: CSVGRDSIYEQYF. CDR3 in DNA: TGCAGCGTTGGTAGGGACAGTATCTACGAGCAGTACTTC.

V and J are TRBV10-3 and TRBJ1-5; tentatively, D is TRBD1 (5 bases). CDR1 ENHRY and CDR2 SYGVKD come from the germline V gene. V lost 0 bases to trimming and J lost 4 bases, with 10 bases between them. The CDR3 runs 15 residues. This CDR3 reads CAISESDTLNQPQHF. In nucleotides, the CDR3 is TGTGCCATCAGTGAGTCGGACACTTTAAATCAGCCCCAGCATTTT.

This clonotype was seen only a few times. The J gene is TRBJ1-6, the V gene TRBV20-1, with a weak D call TRBD1 (5 bases). The V end lost 0 bases, the J end lost 13 bases, and 13 bases lay between the germline ends. Germline values: CDR1 DFQATT, CDR2 SNEGSKA (reference sequence). The CDR3 covers 13 residues. This chain's CDR3 is CSARDRDGLPLHF. The CDR3 DNA follows: TGCAGTGCTAGAGATCGGGACGGCTTGCCCCTCCACTTT.

This clonotype showed up many times. The V and J genes are TRBV28 and TRBJ1-1; possibly TRBD1 for D (5 bases). This CDR3 spans 15 amino acids. The V end was cut by 5 bases, the J end by 1 base, with 14 bases between. Germline CDR1 MDHEN, CDR2 SYDVKM. The CDR3 is CASSGPRGKNTEAFF. The DNA of the CDR3 is TGTGCCAGCAGTGGTCCTCGGGGGAAGAACACTGAAGCTTTCTTT.

The rearrangement uses TRBV2 and TRBJ2-1; 10 nucleotides align to TRBD2. The CDR3 has 17 amino acids. The V and J ends lost 1 base and 7 bases, in that order; junction bases with no gene match: 10. The germline V gene has CDR1 SNHLY and CDR2 FYNNEI. Here the CDR3 reads CASSEVGWEREGNEQFF. DNA of the CDR3: TGTGCCAGCAGTGAAGTCGGGTGGGAGCGGGAGGGGAATGAGCAGTTCTTC.

V is TRBV24-1 and J is TRBJ2-5; D tentatively fits TRBD1 or TRBD2 (5 bases each). CDR3 length: 14 residues. Trimming cost V 4 bases and J 5 bases, with 13 bases left between them. Germline lookup yields CDR1 KGHDR and CDR2 SFDVKD. Here the CDR3 DNA reads TGTGCCACCAGTGAACCTGGGACCACGGAGACCCAGTACTTC. Translation gives CATSEPGTTETQYF.

This clonotype was detected only a few times. The chain uses TRBV7-8 and TRBJ2-1; 10 bases match TRBD1. From germline, CDR1 is SGHVS and CDR2 FQNEAQ. The J segment lost 6 bases and the V segment lost 5 bases, leaving 4 bases of the junction unmatched. The CDR3 loop spans 14 amino acids. The CDR3 nucleotides read TGTGCCAGCAGCCCCAGGACAGGGGGCAATGAGCAGTTCTTC. Protein sequence: CASSPRTGGNEQFF.

In its sample, this clonotype was seen a few times. The chain combines TRBV7-6 with TRBJ2-3, with no clear D. The CDR3 spans 12 residues. Germline V gene lookup returns CDR1 SGHVS and CDR2 FNYEAQ. The V gene lost 0 bases and the J gene lost 7 bases, with 5 bases spanning the gap. The CDR3 region has the DNA TGTGCCAGCAGCTTAGCCAGCAATACGCAGTATTTT. This gives the protein CASSLASNTQYF.

This clonotype has just a few counts. This sequence joins TRBV30 and TRBJ1-2; 7 bases map to TRBD1. CDR3 length: 15 residues. The germline V gene has CDR1 GTSNPN and CDR2 SVGIG (reference sequence). V dropped 0 bases and J dropped 5; count of bases not matched to a gene: 9. As DNA, the CDR3 is TGTGCCTGGAGTGTGGGGACAGCGGGAAGTTATGGCTACACCTTC. It codes for CAWSVGTAGSYGYTF.

This chain connects TRBV12-3 or TRBV12-4 to TRBJ1-2; unclear D gene. V gave up 2 bases and J gave up 6 bases, with 13 bases separating them. The CDR3 covers 14 residues. The chain's CDR3 is CASSLSVNGHGYTF. The CDR3, as DNA: TGTGCCAGCAGTTTATCGGTAAACGGGCATGGCTACACCTTC.

The gene calls are TRBV20-1 and TRBJ2-4, with D possibly TRBD2 on 5 matching bases. The germline V gene has CDR1 DFQATT and CDR2 SNEGSKA (reference sequence). V was cut by 4 bases and J by 0 bases, with 16 bases left in between. CDR3 length equals 16 residues. The DNA for the CDR3 is TGCAGTGCTAACGACGGACTGAACTTAGCCAAAAACATTCAGTACTTC. Its translation is CSANDGLNLAKNIQYF.

The chain uses TRBV7-2 and TRBJ2-1; D is possibly TRBD1 (5 bases). V dropped 5 bases and J dropped 0 bases, with 11 bases sitting between them. Per the germline V gene, CDR1 is SGHTA and CDR2 is FQGNSA. The CDR3 totals 15 residues. The CDR3 DNA is TGTGCCAGCAGCCCACAGGACCGCTCCTACAATGAGCAGTTCTTC. It specifies CASSPQDRSYNEQFF.

V and J are TRBV28 and TRBJ2-4; 8 bases align to TRBD1. Unmatched junction bases numbered 5, after V lost 6 bases and J lost 7 bases. From germline, CDR1 is MDHEN and CDR2 SYDVKM. The CDR3 loop spans 13 amino acids. In DNA form, the CDR3 reads TGTGCCAGCAGGAAGACAGGGGCTAACATTCAGTACTTC. It translates to CASRKTGANIQYF.

This chain links TRBV4-2 with TRBJ2-3; possible D gene TRBD1, 6 bases. V gave up 1 base and J gave up 2 bases, with 10 bases separating them. Per germline, CDR1 LGHNA and CDR2 YNFKEQ. This CDR3 spans 15 amino acids. CDR3 DNA: TGTGCCAGCAGCCAAGGGGCAGGGGACACAGATACGCAGTATTTT. Protein sequence: CASSQGAGDTDTQYF.